This T cell receptor beta chain comes out of a study of CD8 T cells in ankylosing spondylitis. Overall study findings and caveats: Disease-linked clones reportedly concentrated significantly in matched ankylosing spondylitis synovial fluid. Several highly homologous variants made up a TCR beta motif, and this motif appeared characteristic of ankylosing spondylitis blood.

TCRdb itself ran the 5' RACE reads through MiXCR, one entry per CDR3 protein. Of roughly 450,000 distinct CDR3 sequences detected, 25% to 30% appear once; the ten largest clones hold 0.75% to 0.9%. This clonotype has just a few counts. The antigen remains unidentified. The source is a male donor with ankylosing spondylitis. Sequences were obtained from blood, either unsorted or a sorted T cell fraction (not recorded which).

The CDR3 protein is CSASPGQQNTDTQYF. The CDR3 region has the DNA TGCAGTGCTAGTCCGGGACAGCAAAACACAGATACGCAGTATTTT. This chain connects TRBV20-1 to TRBJ2-3, with 7 bases fitting TRBD1. CDR3 size: 15 residues. The V gene's germline CDR1 is DFQATT and CDR2 SNEGSKA (reference sequence). Trimming cost V 3 bases and J 2 bases; bases outside gene matches: 8.